The present TCR beta chain was sequenced within a study of T-cell reconstitution after alpha-beta-depleted transplantation in children. Trimming cost V 3 bases and J 2 bases, with 11 bases left between them. This CDR3 is 14 amino acids long. Germline V gives CDR1 PRHDT, CDR2 FYEKMQ (reference sequence). The TCRbeta library incorporated unique molecular identifiers. TCRdb used MiXCR to reprocess the PCR reads, holding one entry per CDR3 protein. This table has about 310,000 distinct CDR3 sequences, over 20% appearing once. The V gene is TRBV13, the J gene TRBJ2-7, with a tentative D call TRBD2 (6 bases). The source material was PBMCs, mostly from graft donor cells, sampled 180 days after TCRalphabeta/CD19-depleted stem cell transplant. The receptor comes from a male patient between 5 and 17 years old who had a stem cell transplant for acute lymphoblastic leukemia, so the T cells may come from the graft donor. As DNA, the CDR3 is TGTGCCAGCAGCTTCTCGGGAGTGGCCTACGAGCAGTACTTC. Its protein is CASSFSGVAYEQYF.